The clone carrying this T cell receptor (beta chain) was observed a handful of times. This table comes from immunoSEQ multiplex PCR, and its TCRdb copy is limited to in-frame clones, with some not included. The sample carries about 9,600 clones, roughly three quarters recorded once. The sample belongs to a study of T cell clonotyping in hematopoietic cell transplantation. The CDR3 contains 13 residues. Deletions cut 5 bases from V and 4 bases from J, with 12 bases between. Germline lookup yields CDR1 LNHDA and CDR2 SQIVND (reference sequence). The receptor was derived from a female patient between 40 and 55 years old who had an allogeneic stem cell transplant from a related donor, so T cells may come from the graft donor. Some clones in this sample may be carry-over from other donors' samples. This chain connects TRBV19 to TRBJ2-7; D gene unclear. The sequenced sample was PBMCs, obtained 30 days after allogeneic stem cell transplant. In nucleotides, the CDR3 is TGTGCCAGTAGTCCAAGCCCGACGTACGAGCAGTACTTC. Translation: CASSPSPTYEQYF.